The 2 T cell receptor beta chains reported below all come from one sample, sequenced in a study of T cell responses to AZD1222 COVID-19 vaccine. Assay used: immunoSEQ multiplex PCR; TCRdb lists only in-frame clones, some missing. The repertoire includes over 85,000 clones, over 85% of them detected once, and 2.5% sits in the top ten. The sequencing here drew on peripheral blood, taken 28 days after the second AZD1222 dose. These receptors were collected from an adult who received the AZD1222 COVID-19 vaccine.

The chain links TRBV19 to TRBJ1-4; D might be TRBD1 (6 bases). The CDR3 loop spans 17 amino acids. Germline CDR1 and CDR2: LNHDA and SQIVND (reference sequence). Trimming removed 4 bases from V and 12 bases from J, with 27 bases in between. The CDR3 here is CASSTRDTGALEGELFF. The CDR3 DNA reads TGTGCCAGTAGTACGAGGGACACCGGAGCCTTAGAGGGGGAACTGTTTTTT.

This chain joins TRBV6-5 and TRBJ1-1; no clear D gene. The CDR3 extends over 15 amino acids. CDR1 is MNHEY and CDR2 is SVGAGI in the germline V gene. With 0 bases removed from V and 10 bases from J, the gap between germline ends came to 18 bases. The CDR3 nucleotides read TGTGCCAGCAGTTACTCGAGATCCAGGTGGGATGGAGCTTTCTTT. It specifies CASSYSRSRWDGAFF.